This T cell receptor (beta chain) was found in a study of T cell responses to AZD1222 COVID-19 vaccine. Assay used: immunoSEQ multiplex PCR; TCRdb lists only in-frame clones, some missing. The sample lists 75,000 to 85,000 clones, approximately 90% occurring once. V lost 1 base and J 4 bases, leaving 3 bases between the germline ends. CDR1 and CDR2 (germline): SGHRS, YFSETQ. The CDR3 has 12 amino acids. The TCR originated in an adult who received the AZD1222 COVID-19 vaccine. Sequencing was performed on peripheral blood, taken 28 days after the second AZD1222 dose. The chain carries TRBV5-1 and TRBJ2-1; D remains unclear. The CDR3 sequence is CASSLKYNEQFF. The CDR3 bases are TGCGCCAGCAGCTTGAAGTACAATGAGCAGTTCTTC.